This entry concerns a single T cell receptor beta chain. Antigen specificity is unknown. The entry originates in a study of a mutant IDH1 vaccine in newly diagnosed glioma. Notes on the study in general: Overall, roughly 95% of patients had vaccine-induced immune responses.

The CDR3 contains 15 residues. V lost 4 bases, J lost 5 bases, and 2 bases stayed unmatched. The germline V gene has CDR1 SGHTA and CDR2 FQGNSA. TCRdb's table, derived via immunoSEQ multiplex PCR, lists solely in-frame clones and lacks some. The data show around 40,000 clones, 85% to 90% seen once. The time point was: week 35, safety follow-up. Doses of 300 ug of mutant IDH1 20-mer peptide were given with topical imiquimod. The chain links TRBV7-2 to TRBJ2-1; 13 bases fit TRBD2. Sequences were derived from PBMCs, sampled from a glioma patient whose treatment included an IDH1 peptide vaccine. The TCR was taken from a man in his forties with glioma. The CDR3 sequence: CASSSGTSGNNEQFF. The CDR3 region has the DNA TGTGCCAGCAGCTCCGGGACTAGCGGGAACAATGAGCAGTTCTTC.